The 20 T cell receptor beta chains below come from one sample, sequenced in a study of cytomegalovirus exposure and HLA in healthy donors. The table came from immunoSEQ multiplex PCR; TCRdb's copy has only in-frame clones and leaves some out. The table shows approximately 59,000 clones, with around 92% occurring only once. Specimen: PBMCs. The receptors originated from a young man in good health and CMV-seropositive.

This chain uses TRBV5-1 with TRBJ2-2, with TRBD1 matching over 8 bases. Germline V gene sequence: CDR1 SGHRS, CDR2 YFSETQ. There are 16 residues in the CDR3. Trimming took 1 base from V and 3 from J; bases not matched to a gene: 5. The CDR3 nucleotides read TGCGCCAGCAGCTTGTACGACAGGGGAGACACCGGGGAGCTGTTTTTT. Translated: CASSLYDRGDTGELFF.

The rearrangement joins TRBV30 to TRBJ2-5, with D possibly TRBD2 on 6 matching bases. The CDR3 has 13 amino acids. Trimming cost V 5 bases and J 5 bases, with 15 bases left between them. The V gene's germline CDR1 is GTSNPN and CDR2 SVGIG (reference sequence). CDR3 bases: TGTGCCTGGGCATTCGGGGGAGAGGAGACCCAGTACTTC. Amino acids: CAWAFGGEETQYF. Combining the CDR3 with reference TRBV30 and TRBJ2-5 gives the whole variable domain SQTIHQWPATLVQPVGSPLSLECTVEGTSNPNLYWYRQAAGRGLQLLFYSVGIGQISSEVPQNLSASRPQDRQFILSSKKLLLSDSGFYLCAWAFGGEETQYFGPGTRLLVL.

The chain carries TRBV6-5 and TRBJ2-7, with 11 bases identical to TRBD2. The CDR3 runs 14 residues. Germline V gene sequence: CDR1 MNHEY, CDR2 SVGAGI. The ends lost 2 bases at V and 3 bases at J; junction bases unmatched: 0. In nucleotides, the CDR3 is TGTGCCAGCAGTTACGGGACTAGCGGCTACGAGCAGTACTTC. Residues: CASSYGTSGYEQYF.

Here the CDR3 DNA reads TGTGCCAGCAGTAGTCCTGGTTCCGCCAATGAGCAGTTCTTC. Translation: CASSSPGSANEQFF. The chain links TRBV21-1 to TRBJ2-1; the DNA was not compared with TRBD2, the D call given in the table. TRBV21-1 is marked as a pseudogene. The CDR3 loop spans 14 amino acids.

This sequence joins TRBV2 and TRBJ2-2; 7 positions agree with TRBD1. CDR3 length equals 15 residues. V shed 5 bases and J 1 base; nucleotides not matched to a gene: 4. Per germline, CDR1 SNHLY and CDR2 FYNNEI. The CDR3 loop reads CASSPRTGNTGELFF. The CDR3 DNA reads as TGTGCCAGCAGTCCCCGGACAGGGAACACCGGGGAGCTGTTTTTT.

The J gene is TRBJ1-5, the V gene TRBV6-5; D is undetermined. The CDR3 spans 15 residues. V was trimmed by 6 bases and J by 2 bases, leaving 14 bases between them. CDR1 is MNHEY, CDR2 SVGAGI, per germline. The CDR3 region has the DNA TGTGCCAGCAGCGAGTCTATACGGGGCAATCAGCCCCAGCATTTT. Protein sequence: CASSESIRGNQPQHF.

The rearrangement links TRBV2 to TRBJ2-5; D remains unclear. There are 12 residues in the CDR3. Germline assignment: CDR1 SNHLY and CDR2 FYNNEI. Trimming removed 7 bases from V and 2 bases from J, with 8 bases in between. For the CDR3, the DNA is TGTGCCAGCAAGAGATCACAAGAGACCCAGTACTTC. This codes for CASKRSQETQYF.

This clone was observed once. The CDR3 loop is CASSQDGGLQETQYF. The CDR3 DNA reads TGTGCCAGCAGCCAAGACGGGGGACTCCAAGAGACCCAGTACTTC. The gene calls are TRBV4-2 and TRBJ2-5; tentative D call: TRBD2 (6 bases). The CDR3 extends over 15 amino acids. V was pared by 0 bases and J by 1 base, with 9 bases between. The V gene's germline CDR1 is LGHNA and CDR2 YNFKEQ.

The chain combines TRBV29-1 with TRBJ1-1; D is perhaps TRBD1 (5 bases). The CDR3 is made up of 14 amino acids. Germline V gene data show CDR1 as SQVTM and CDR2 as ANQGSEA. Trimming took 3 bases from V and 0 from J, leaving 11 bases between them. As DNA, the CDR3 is TGCAGCGTTGAGACCACAGGATTGAACACTGAAGCTTTCTTT. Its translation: CSVETTGLNTEAFF. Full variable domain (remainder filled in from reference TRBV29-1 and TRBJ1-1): SAVISQKPSRDICQRGTSLTIQCQVDSQVTMMFWYRQQPGQSLTLIATANQGSEATYESGFVIDKFPISRPNLTFSTLTVSNMSPEDSSIYLCSVETTGLNTEAFFGQGTRLTVV.

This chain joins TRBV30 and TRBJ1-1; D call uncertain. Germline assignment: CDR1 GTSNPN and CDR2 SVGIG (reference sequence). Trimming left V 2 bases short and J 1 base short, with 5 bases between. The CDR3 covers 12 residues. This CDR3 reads CAWSSGNTEAFF. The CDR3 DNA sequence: TGTGCCTGGAGTTCAGGGAACACTGAAGCTTTCTTT.

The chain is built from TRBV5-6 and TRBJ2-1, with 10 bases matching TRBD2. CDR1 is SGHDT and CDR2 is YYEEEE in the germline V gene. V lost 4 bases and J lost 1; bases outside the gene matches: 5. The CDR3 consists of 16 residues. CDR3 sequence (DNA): TGTGCCAGCAGCGGCGGGACTAGCGATTCCTACAATGAGCAGTTCTTC. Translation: CASSGGTSDSYNEQFF.

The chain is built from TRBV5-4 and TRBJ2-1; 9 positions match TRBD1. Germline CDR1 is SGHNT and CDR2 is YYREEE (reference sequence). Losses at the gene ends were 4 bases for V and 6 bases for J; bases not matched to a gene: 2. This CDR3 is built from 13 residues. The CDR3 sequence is CASSRTGVNEQFF. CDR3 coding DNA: TGTGCCAGCAGCAGGACAGGGGTCAATGAGCAGTTCTTC.

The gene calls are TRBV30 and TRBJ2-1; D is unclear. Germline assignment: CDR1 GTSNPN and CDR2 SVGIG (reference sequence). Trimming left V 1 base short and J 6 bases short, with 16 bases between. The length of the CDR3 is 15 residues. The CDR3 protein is CAWSDESISPNEQFF. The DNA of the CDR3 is TGTGCCTGGAGTGACGAGAGTATTAGTCCCAATGAGCAGTTCTTC.

CDR3 sequence reads: CASSETLGDNEQFF. The DNA for the CDR3 is TGTGCCAGCAGTGAAACCTTAGGGGACAATGAGCAGTTCTTC. The J gene is TRBJ2-1, the V gene TRBV6-1, with D tentatively TRBD1 (5 bases). Germline assignment: CDR1 MNHNS and CDR2 SASEGT. The CDR3 consists of 14 residues. The germline V and J ends were trimmed by 2 bases and 5 bases, with 10 bases remaining between them.

CDR3 amino acids: CASSPRGDPSTDTQYF. The CDR3 DNA reads TGTGCCAGCAGCCCCCGGGGGGACCCTAGCACAGATACGCAGTATTTT. V is TRBV9 and J is TRBJ2-3; 7 positions agree with TRBD2. Trimming removed 4 bases from V and 0 bases from J; junction bases left unmatched: 8. The CDR3 totals 16 residues. Germline lookup yields CDR1 SGDLS and CDR2 YYNGEE. Using reference TRBV9 and TRBJ2-3 for the parts outside the CDR3, the full variable domain is DSGVTQTPKHLITATGQRVTLRCSPRSGDLSVYWYQQSLDQGLQFLIQYYNGEERAKGNILERFSAQQFPDLHSELNLSSLELGDSALYFCASSPRGDPSTDTQYFGPGTRLTVL.

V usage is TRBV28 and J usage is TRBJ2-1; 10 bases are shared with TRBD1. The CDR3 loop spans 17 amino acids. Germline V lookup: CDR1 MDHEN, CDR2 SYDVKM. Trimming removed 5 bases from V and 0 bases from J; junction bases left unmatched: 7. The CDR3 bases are TGTGCCAGCAGTCGGACAGGGGGTCCCCGCTCCTACAATGAGCAGTTCTTC. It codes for CASSRTGGPRSYNEQFF.

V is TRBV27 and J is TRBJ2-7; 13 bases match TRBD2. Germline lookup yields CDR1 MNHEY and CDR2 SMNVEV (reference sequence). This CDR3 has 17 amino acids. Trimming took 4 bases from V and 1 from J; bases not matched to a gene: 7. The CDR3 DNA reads TGTGCCAGCAGTTCACCTAGGACTAGCGGGAGTTCCTACGAGCAGTACTTC. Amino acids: CASSSPRTSGSSYEQYF.

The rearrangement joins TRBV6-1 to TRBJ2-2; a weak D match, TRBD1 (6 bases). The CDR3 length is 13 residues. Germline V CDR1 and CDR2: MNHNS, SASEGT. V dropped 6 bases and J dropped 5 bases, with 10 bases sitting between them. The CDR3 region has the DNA TGTGCCAGCAGGGAACAGGGAACCGGGGAGCTGTTTTTT. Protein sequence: CASREQGTGELFF.

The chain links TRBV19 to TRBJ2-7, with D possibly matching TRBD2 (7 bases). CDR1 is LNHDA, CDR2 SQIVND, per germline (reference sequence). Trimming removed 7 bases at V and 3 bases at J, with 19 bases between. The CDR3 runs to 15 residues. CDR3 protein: CASNLSWEGGYEQYF. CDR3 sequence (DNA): TGTGCCAGTAATCTTAGCTGGGAGGGGGGCTACGAGCAGTACTTC.

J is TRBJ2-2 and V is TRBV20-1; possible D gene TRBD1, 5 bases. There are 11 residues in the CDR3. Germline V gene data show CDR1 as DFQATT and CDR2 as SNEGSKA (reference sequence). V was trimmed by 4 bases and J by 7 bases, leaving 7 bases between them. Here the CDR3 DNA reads TGCAGTGCTAAGGGGATCGGGGAGCTGTTTTTT. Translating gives CSAKGIGELFF.